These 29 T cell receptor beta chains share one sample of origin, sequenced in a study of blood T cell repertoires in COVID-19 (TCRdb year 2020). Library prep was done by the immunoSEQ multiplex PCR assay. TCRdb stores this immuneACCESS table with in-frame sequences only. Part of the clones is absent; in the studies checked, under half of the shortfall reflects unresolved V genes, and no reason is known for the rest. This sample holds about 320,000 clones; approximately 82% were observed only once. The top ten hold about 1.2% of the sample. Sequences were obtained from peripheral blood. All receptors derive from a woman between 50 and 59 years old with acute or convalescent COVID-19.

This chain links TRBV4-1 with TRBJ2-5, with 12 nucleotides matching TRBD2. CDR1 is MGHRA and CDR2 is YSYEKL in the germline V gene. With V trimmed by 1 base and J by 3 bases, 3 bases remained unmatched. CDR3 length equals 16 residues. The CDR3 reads CASSQVWTSGEETQYF. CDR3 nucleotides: TGCGCCAGCAGCCAAGTTTGGACTAGCGGGGAAGAGACCCAGTACTTC.

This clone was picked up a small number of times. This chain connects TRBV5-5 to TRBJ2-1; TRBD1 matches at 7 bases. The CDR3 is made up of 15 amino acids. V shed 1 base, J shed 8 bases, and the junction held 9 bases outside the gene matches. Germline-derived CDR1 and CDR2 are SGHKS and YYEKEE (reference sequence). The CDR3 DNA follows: TGTGCCAGCAGCTTGTCAACAGGGGAAGTCTATGAGCAGTTCTTC. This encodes CASSLSTGEVYEQFF. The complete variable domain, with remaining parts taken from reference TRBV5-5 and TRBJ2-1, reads DAGVTQSPTHLIKTRGQQVTLRCSPISGHKSVSWYQQVLGQGPQFIFQYYEKEERGRGNFPDRFSARQFPNYSSELNVNALLLGDSALYLCASSLSTGEVYEQFFGPGTRLTVL.

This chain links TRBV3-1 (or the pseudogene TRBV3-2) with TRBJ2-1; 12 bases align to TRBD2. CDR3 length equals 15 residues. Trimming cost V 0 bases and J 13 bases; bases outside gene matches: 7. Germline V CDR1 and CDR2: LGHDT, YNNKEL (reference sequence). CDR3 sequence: CASSQDQASGGDQFF. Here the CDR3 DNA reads TGTGCCAGCAGCCAAGATCAGGCTAGCGGGGGGGACCAGTTCTTC.

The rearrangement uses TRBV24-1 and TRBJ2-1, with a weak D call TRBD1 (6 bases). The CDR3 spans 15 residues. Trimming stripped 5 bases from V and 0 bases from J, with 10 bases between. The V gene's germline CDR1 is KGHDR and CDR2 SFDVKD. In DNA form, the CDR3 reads TGTGCCACCAGTGGGGGGCCGGGCTCCTACAATGAGCAGTTCTTC. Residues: CATSGGPGSYNEQFF.

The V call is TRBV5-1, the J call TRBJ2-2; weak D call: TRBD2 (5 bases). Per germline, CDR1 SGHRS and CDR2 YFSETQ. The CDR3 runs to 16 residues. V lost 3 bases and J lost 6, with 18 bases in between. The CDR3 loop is CASSSRGLVISGELFF. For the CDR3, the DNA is TGCGCCAGCAGCTCCCGGGGTCTCGTTATTTCCGGGGAGCTGTTTTTT.

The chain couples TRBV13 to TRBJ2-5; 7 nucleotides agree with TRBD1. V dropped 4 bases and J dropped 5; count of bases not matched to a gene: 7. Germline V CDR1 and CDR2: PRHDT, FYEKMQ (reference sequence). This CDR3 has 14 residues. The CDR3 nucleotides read TGTGCCAGCAGCTCGAGACAGGGCGGGGAGACCCAGTACTTC. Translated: CASSSRQGGETQYF.

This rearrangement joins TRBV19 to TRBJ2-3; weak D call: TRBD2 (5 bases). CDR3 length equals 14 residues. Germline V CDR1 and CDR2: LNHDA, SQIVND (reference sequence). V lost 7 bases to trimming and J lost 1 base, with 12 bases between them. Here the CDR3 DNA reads TGTGCCAGTACCCCCCGGGGTGGCACAGATACGCAGTATTTT. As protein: CASTPRGGTDTQYF.

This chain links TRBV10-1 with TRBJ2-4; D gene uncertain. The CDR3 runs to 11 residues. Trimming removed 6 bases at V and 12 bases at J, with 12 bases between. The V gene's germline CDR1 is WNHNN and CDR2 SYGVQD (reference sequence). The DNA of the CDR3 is TGCGCCAGCAGGAACAGACGCCCTCAGTACTTC. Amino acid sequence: CASRNRRPQYF.

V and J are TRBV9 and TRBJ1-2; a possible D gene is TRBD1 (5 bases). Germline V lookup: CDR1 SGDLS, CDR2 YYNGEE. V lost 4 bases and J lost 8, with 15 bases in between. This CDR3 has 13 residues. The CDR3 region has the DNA TGTGCCAGCAGCTCCTCCCCAGGGTACGGCTACACCTTC. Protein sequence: CASSSSPGYGYTF.

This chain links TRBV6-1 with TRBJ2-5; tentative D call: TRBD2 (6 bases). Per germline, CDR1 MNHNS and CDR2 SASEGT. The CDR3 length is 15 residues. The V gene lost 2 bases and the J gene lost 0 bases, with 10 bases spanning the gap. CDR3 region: CASSEMGLNQETQYF. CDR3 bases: TGTGCCAGCAGTGAAATGGGACTGAACCAAGAGACCCAGTACTTC.

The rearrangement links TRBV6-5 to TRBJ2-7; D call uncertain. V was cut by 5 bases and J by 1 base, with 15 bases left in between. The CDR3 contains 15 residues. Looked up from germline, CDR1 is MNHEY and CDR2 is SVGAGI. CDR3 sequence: CASSPGSARSYEQYV. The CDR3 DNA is TGTGCCAGCAGTCCCGGGTCGGCCCGATCCTACGAGCAGTACGTC.

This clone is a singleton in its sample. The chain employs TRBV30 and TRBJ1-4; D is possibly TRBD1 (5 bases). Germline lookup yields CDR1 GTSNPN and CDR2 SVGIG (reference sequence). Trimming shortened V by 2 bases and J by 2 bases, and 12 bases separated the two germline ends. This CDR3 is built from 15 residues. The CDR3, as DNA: TGTGCCTGGAGTCTAGGAGGGGCCACTAATGAAAAACTGTTTTTT. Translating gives CAWSLGGATNEKLFF.

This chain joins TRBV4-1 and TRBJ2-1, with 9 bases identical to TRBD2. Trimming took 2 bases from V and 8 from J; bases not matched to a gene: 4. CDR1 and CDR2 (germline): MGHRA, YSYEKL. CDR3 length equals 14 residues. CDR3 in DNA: TGCGCCAGCAGCCAATTTAGCGGGAGCGATGAGCAGTTCTTC. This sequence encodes CASSQFSGSDEQFF.

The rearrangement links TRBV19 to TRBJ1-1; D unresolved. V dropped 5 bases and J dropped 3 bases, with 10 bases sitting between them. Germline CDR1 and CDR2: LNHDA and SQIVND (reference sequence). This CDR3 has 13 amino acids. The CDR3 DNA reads TGTGCCAGTAGTTTAACAGCTTACACTGAAGCTTTCTTT. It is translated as CASSLTAYTEAFF.

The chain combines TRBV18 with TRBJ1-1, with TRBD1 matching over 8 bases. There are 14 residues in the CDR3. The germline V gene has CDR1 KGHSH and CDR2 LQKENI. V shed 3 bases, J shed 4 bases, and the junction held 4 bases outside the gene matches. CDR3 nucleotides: TGTGCCAGCTCACCGACAGGGGTAGGCACTGAAGCTTTCTTT. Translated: CASSPTGVGTEAFF.

DNA of the CDR3: TGTGCCAGCAGTTTGGCTAGGAACACTGAAGCTTTCTTT. This encodes CASSLARNTEAFF. The rearrangement uses TRBV12-3 or TRBV12-4 and TRBJ1-1; D unclear. Trimming shortened V by 3 bases and J by 1 base, and 6 bases separated the two germline ends. CDR3 length: 13 residues.

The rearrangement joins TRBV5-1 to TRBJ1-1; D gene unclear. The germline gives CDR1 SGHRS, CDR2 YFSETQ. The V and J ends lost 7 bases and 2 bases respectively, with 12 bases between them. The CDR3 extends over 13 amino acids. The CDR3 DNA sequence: TGCGCCAGCCTCGGGGATTTCAACACTGAAGCTTTCTTT. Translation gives CASLGDFNTEAFF.

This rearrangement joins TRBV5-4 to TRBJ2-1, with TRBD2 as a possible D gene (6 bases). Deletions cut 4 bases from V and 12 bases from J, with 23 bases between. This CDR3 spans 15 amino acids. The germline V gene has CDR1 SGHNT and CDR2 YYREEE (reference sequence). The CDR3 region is CASSPGTETGMRQFF. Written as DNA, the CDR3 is TGTGCCAGCAGCCCCGGGACTGAGACCGGAATGAGGCAGTTCTTC.

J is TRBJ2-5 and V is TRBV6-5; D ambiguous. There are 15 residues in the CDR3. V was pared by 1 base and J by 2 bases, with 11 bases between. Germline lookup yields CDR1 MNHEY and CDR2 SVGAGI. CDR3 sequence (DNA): TGTGCCAGCAGTTACTGGGCTGGTACTCAAGAGACCCAGTACTTC. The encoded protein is CASSYWAGTQETQYF.

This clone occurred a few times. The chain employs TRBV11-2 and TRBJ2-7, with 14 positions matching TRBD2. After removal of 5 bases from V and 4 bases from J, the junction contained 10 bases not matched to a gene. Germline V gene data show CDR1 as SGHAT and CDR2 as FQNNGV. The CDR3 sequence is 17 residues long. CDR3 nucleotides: TGTGCCAGCAGCGCCGGGACTAGCGGGAGTGGGGCATACGAGCAGTACTTC. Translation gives CASSAGTSGSGAYEQYF.

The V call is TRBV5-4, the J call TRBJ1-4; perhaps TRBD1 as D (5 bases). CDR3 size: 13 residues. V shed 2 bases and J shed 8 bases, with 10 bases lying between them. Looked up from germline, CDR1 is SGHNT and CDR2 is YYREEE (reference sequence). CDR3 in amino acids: CASSFGQGEKLFF. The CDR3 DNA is TGTGCCAGCAGCTTTGGCCAGGGAGAAAAACTGTTTTTT.

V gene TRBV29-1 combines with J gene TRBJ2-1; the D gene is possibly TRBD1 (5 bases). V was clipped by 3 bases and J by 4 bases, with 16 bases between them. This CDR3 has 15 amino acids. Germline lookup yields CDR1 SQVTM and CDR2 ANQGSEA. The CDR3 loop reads CSVDPAGMGYNEQFF. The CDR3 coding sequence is TGCAGCGTTGACCCGGCAGGGATGGGGTACAATGAGCAGTTCTTC.

Written as DNA, the CDR3 is TGCAGCGTTCTCTCAGGACAGTTTAACACCGGGGAGCTGTTTTTT. Its translation: CSVLSGQFNTGELFF. This chain links TRBV29-1 with TRBJ2-2, with D perhaps matching TRBD1 (6 bases). V lost 5 bases to trimming and J lost 2 bases, with 15 bases between them. This CDR3 contains 15 residues. Germline values: CDR1 SQVTM, CDR2 ANQGSEA.

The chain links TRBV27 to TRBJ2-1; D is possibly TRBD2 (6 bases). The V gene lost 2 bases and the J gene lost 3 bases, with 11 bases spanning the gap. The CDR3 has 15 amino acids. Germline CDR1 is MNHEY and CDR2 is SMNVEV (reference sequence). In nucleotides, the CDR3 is TGTGCCAGCAGTTTACAGGTCGGGAGCTACAATGAGCAGTTCTTC. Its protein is CASSLQVGSYNEQFF.

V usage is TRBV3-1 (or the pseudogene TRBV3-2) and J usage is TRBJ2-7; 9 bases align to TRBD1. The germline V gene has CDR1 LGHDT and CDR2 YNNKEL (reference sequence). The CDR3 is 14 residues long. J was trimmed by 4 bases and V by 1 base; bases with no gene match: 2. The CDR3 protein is CASSQGTGAYEQYV. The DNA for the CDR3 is TGTGCCAGCAGCCAAGGGACAGGGGCTTACGAGCAGTACGTC.

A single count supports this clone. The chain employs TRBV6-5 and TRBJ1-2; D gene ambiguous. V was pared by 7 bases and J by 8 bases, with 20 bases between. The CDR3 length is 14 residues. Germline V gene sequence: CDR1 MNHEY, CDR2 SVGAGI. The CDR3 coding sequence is TGTGCCAGCAAATTCGATCTATTTTCGTGGGGCTACACCTTC. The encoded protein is CASKFDLFSWGYTF.

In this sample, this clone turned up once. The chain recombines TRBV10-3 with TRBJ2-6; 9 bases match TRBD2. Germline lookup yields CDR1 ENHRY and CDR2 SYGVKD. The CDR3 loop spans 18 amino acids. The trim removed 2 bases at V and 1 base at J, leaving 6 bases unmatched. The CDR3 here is CAISEPSGTASGANVLTF. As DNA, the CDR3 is TGTGCCATCAGTGAGCCTAGCGGGACAGCATCTGGGGCCAACGTCCTGACTTTC.

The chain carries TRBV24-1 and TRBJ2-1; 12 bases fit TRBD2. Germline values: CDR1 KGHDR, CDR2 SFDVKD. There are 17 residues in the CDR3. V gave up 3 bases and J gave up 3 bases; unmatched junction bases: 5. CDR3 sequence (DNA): TGTGCCACCAGTGATCCTACTAGCGGGGGGTACTACAATGAGCAGTTCTTC. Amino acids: CATSDPTSGGYYNEQFF.

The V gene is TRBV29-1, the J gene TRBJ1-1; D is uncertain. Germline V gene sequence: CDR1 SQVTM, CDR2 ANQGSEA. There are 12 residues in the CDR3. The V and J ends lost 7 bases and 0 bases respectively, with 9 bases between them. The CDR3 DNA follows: TGCAGCGGAGGGTTGATGAACACTGAAGCTTTCTTT. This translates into CSGGLMNTEAFF.